This T cell receptor (beta chain) stems from a study of CD8+ T cells in alopecia areata (dated by TCRdb to about 2018). Broadly, across the study: Treated patients were enrolled in an open-label pilot trial of oral tofacitinib, 5 to 10 mg twice daily, for moderate-to-severe alopecia areata. Tofacitinib was given for 6 to 18 months, followed by 6 months of follow-up off drug to assess delayed response and recurrence. The SALT score, which quantifies the percentage of affected scalp surface area, was used to measure disease severity in treated patients. High-throughput TCRbeta sequencing was used to examine T cell clonal expansion in alopecia areata in both the C3H/HeJ mouse model and human patients. On the human side, TCRbeta sequencing was run on scalp tissue and on sorted CD4+ and CD8+ peripheral blood T cells from healthy controls and from alopecia areata patients with either patchy or totalis/universalis disease. Tofacitinib-treated patients had biopsies at baseline and at 4 and 24 weeks of treatment, with a later scalp biopsy in several patients. Scalp clonality was compared among normal scalp (n=4), patchy alopecia areata scalp (n=8), and alopecia totalis/universalis scalp (n=8). The RNA source kit depended on sample type: the PAXgene miRNA kit for fixed scalp, the miRNeasy kit for PBMCs, and the RNeasy kit for mouse skin. TCRbeta CDR3 regions were amplified by immunoSEQ multiplex PCR using 35 Vbeta forward and 13 Jbeta reverse primers. What the work shows at the level of the full study, not this receptor alone: Lesional scalp, especially in alopecia totalis/universalis, showed higher clonality and more expanded CD8+ clones than normal scalp, suggesting antigenic drive. Unlike mouse skin, which is dominated by gammadelta T cells, normal human skin has resident alphabeta T cells that are also sequenced, and this complicates analysis of the scalp TCR repertoire. TCR sequences shared between patients were less clear than in mice, possibly partly because of HLA diversity in the patient population. Many expanded lesional clones were found to persist in scalp and blood during tofacitinib treatment, and relapse after treatment cessation may be partly explained by this persistence. Because the treated cohort was small and included a single nonresponder, larger studies are needed to assess links between baseline CD8+ expansion and response. Tofacitinib significantly lowered scalp clonality and the number of expanded CD8+ clones among the top 100 scalp clones.

V is clipped by 5 bases and J by 4 bases, and the sequence between their germline boundaries is 17 bases long. In the germline V gene, CDR1 corresponds to SQVTM and CDR2 to ANQGSEA. Measured from the cysteine to the phenylalanine, the CDR3 is 14 residues long. Left in the record is the CDR3 DNA by itself, 42 bases read in frame from the first base. The time point label, as the study defines it: about four weeks on oral tofacitinib. This specimen's treatment or condition label, per the study, means: oral pan-JAK inhibitor, 5-10 mg twice daily. Lesional scalp punch biopsies and peripheral blood were obtained from alopecia areata patients. PBMCs were separated by density centrifugation and stained for CD3, CD4 and CD8, after which CD4+ and CD8+ T cells were sorted on a FACSAria. Libraries were built with the immunoSEQ multiplex PCR assay. To provide template for TCR sequencing, every sample had RNA extracted and reverse transcribed into cDNA. SuperScript III was used for first-strand cDNA synthesis, primed with a 2:1 mix of oligo-dT and random hexamers. A synthetic immune receptor repertoire was used to measure amplification bias, and any remaining bias was corrected computationally. In the paper's pipeline: Raw reads were preprocessed to remove errors, and CDR3 was defined by IMGT conventions from the conserved cysteine to phenylalanine. Clonality was calculated as 1 minus Shannon entropy normalized by log2 of the number of productive unique TCRs. Scalp TCRbeta sequences were cross-referenced with sorted blood CD4 and CD8 repertoires so that the CD4 or CD8 identity of scalp clones could be inferred. This immuneACCESS table, as held by TCRdb, lists in-frame sequences with V and J called but not all clones. Of the missing ones, under half trace to an unresolved V gene in checked studies; the others have no known cause. From that table come the V and J calls and clone size; the DNA was used to work out D and trimming. The sample data list about 120,000 clones, and about 50% of these were observed just once. The ten largest clones take up approximately 0.46% of the sample.

This clone was counted only a few times. This clone's antigen is unknown. The sample holds no much larger clone one base away, and base qualities are not on file. The chain employs TRBV29-1 and TRBJ1-2; the D gene is unclear. The material was CD4+ T cells sorted from blood, obtained at week 4, from a patient treated with tofacitinib. The sequence was obtained from a human donor with alopecia areata. Here is the DNA: TGCAGCGTTAGGGTTACAATTCCTCTCTATGGCTACACCTTC. This sequence encodes CSVRVTIPLYGYTF.